The 9 T cell receptor beta chains in this list originate from one sample, sequenced in a study of PD-L1 blockade in urothelial cancer. Generated by immunoSEQ multiplex PCR, the TCRdb table keeps only in-frame clones and is missing some. The sample consists of some 110,000 clones, roughly 89% of them appearing once. Time point in this sample: peripheral blood 6 weeks after treatment start. Sequencing was performed on PBMCs, taken around atezolizumab (anti-PD-L1) treatment. The receptors were sampled from a man between 60 and 75 years old with urothelial cancer.

J is TRBJ2-5 and V is TRBV6-5; 8 bases align to TRBD2. Unmatched junction bases numbered 6, after V lost 2 bases and J lost 4 bases. The CDR3 length is 15 residues. Germline lookup yields CDR1 MNHEY and CDR2 SVGAGI. CDR3 amino acids: CASSYGSGVGETQYF. The DNA for the CDR3 is TGTGCCAGCAGTTACGGTAGCGGGGTAGGAGAGACCCAGTACTTC.

This chain links TRBV7-2 with TRBJ2-1; 9 bases fit TRBD2. The CDR3 sequence is 15 residues long. The J segment lost 5 bases and the V segment lost 1 base, leaving 3 bases of the junction unmatched. Germline loops: CDR1 SGHTA, CDR2 FQGNSA. The CDR3 region is CASSLGGRAHNEQFF. CDR3 DNA sequence: TGTGCCAGCAGCTTAGGCGGGAGGGCCCACAATGAGCAGTTCTTC.

V gene TRBV29-1 combines with J gene TRBJ1-1, with 7 bases aligning to TRBD1. Trimming took 7 bases from V and 3 from J; bases not matched to a gene: 11. Germline-derived CDR1 and CDR2 are SQVTM and ANQGSEA. The CDR3 consists of 14 residues. The CDR3 DNA follows: TGCAGCGCCGGGGCAGGGGGATGGGACACTGAAGCTTTCTTT. Its translation: CSAGAGGWDTEAFF. The entire variable domain, with the rest obtained from reference TRBV29-1 and TRBJ1-1, is as follows: SAVISQKPSRDICQRGTSLTIQCQVDSQVTMMFWYRQQPGQSLTLIATANQGSEATYESGFVIDKFPISRPNLTFSTLTVSNMSPEDSSIYLCSAGAGGWDTEAFFGQGTRLTVV.

This rearrangement joins TRBV6-1 to TRBJ2-1; TRBD2 aligns across 7 bases. Germline CDR1 and CDR2: MNHNS and SASEGT. The CDR3 runs 13 residues. The J segment lost 12 bases and the V segment lost 6 bases, leaving 11 bases of the junction unmatched. The CDR3: CASSSPGGVGQFF. The CDR3 DNA sequence: TGTGCCAGCAGCTCCCCGGGGGGTGTGGGGCAGTTCTTC.

The chain has TRBV28 and TRBJ2-7; D is perhaps TRBD2 (5 bases). The CDR3 loop spans 16 amino acids. Trimming pared 5 bases from V and 2 bases from J, leaving 19 bases between. The germline gives CDR1 MDHEN, CDR2 SYDVKM. The CDR3 is CASSTRRGQVAYEQYF. DNA of the CDR3: TGTGCCAGCAGTACTCGCCGAGGGCAGGTAGCCTACGAGCAGTACTTC.

The gene calls are TRBV5-1 and TRBJ2-6; no firm D call. CDR1 and CDR2 (germline): SGHRS, YFSETQ. CDR3 length: 13 amino acids. V was clipped by 4 bases and J by 4 bases, with 6 bases between them. The CDR3 DNA is TGCGCCAGCAGCAACGGGGGGGCCAACGTCCTGACTTTC. As protein: CASSNGGANVLTF.

This clone appeared a single time. This chain joins TRBV11-2 and TRBJ2-2; no firm D call. With 0 bases removed from V and 0 bases from J, the gap between germline ends came to 5 bases. The length of the CDR3 is 15 residues. The V gene's germline CDR1 is SGHAT and CDR2 FQNNGV. The CDR3 DNA sequence: TGTGCCAGCAGCTTAGAACAATCGAACACCGGGGAGCTGTTTTTT. This sequence encodes CASSLEQSNTGELFF.

The V call is TRBV7-3, the J call TRBJ2-3; 7 nucleotides line up with TRBD2. The CDR3 spans 15 residues. Germline CDR1 and CDR2: SGHTA and FQGTGA. The ends lost 1 base at V and 3 bases at J; junction bases unmatched: 4. The CDR3 DNA is TGTGCCAGCAGCTTAATCCCTAGCGGTACAGATACGCAGTATTTT. Its protein is CASSLIPSGTDTQYF.

This clone occurred once. The chain links TRBV15 to TRBJ2-1, with a possible D match to TRBD1 (8 bases). V was shortened by 5 bases and J by 10 bases, with 18 bases between the two germline ends. CDR3 length: 14 amino acids. The germline gives CDR1 LNHNV, CDR2 YYDKDF (reference sequence). CDR3 loop: CATSRAGTGGEQFF. CDR3 bases: TGTGCCACCAGCCGAGCGGGGACAGGAGGGGAGCAGTTCTTC.